These 20 T cell receptor beta chains originate from one sample sequenced in a study of radiotherapy plus CTLA-4 blockade in lung cancer. Profiling relied on immunoSEQ multiplex PCR, and the TCRdb table lists in-frame clones only, not all of them. The sample contains about 38,000 clones, about 86% of which appear only once. The input for sequencing was peripheral blood, taken from a patient treated with radiotherapy plus ipilimumab. These receptors were obtained from a human donor with non-small cell lung cancer whose response to radiotherapy plus ipilimumab could not be evaluated.

The chain links TRBV11-2 to TRBJ2-7; perhaps TRBD1 as D (6 bases). CDR3 length: 15 residues. The germline V gene has CDR1 SGHAT and CDR2 FQNNGV. V was pared by 3 bases and J by 4 bases, with 16 bases between. The CDR3 reads CASSFTGSMGYEQYF. The CDR3 bases are TGTGCCAGCAGCTTCACAGGGTCTATGGGGTACGAGCAGTACTTC. The variable domain in full, with the rest retrieved from reference TRBV11-2 and TRBJ2-7, is EAGVAQSPRYKIIEKRQSVAFWCNPISGHATLYWYQQILGQGPKLLIQFQNNGVVDDSQLPKDRFSAERLKGVDSTLKIQPAKLEDSAVYLCASSFTGSMGYEQYFGPGTRLTVT.

The chain couples TRBV5-1 to TRBJ2-1, with a weak D call TRBD2 (6 bases). The ends were cut back, 4 bases at V and 9 bases at J, with 17 bases in the middle. Per the germline V gene, CDR1 is SGHRS and CDR2 is YFSETQ. CDR3 length: 14 amino acids. DNA for the CDR3: TGCGCCAGCAGCACTACCGGGACTGAAGGTGAGCAGTTCTTC. Translating it yields CASSTTGTEGEQFF.

The rearrangement joins TRBV6-1 to TRBJ2-1; 9 bases align to TRBD1. The CDR3 spans 14 residues. The V gene's germline CDR1 is MNHNS and CDR2 SASEGT. The junction had 3 bases not matched to a gene; V was cut back by 7 bases and J by 2 bases. The CDR3 is CASKGTGTYNEQFF. The CDR3 DNA reads TGTGCCAGCAAAGGGACAGGGACCTACAATGAGCAGTTCTTC.

V usage is TRBV4-2 and J usage is TRBJ2-4, with a possible D match to TRBD2 (6 bases). V was cut by 6 bases and J by 2 bases, with 11 bases left in between. The CDR3 spans 14 residues. Germline CDR1 reads LGHNA; CDR2 reads YNFKEQ. DNA for the CDR3: TGTGCCAGCAGTCACGGGGGACCCAAAAACATTCAGTACTTC. Protein: CASSHGGPKNIQYF.

The sample holds a few counts of this clone. The rearrangement uses TRBV4-2 and TRBJ1-6; maybe TRBD1 (5 bases). The germline CDR1 and CDR2 sequences are LGHNA and YNFKEQ. This CDR3 spans 16 amino acids. V dropped 2 bases and J dropped 8 bases, with 16 bases sitting between them. CDR3 amino acids: CASSQPFTQGDSPLHF. DNA for the CDR3: TGTGCCAGCAGCCAACCCTTCACGCAGGGTGATTCACCCCTCCACTTT.

This chain joins TRBV6-5 and TRBJ1-6, with D possibly matching TRBD1 (5 bases). The CDR3 spans 14 residues. V was shortened by 7 bases and J by 7 bases, with 14 bases between the two germline ends. Germline V gene lookup returns CDR1 MNHEY and CDR2 SVGAGI. CDR3 residues: CASTPRQGNSPLHF. DNA for the CDR3: TGTGCCAGCACCCCGAGGCAGGGCAATTCACCCCTCCACTTT.

The V call is TRBV5-1, the J call TRBJ2-2; possibly TRBD1 for D (6 bases). The CDR3 contains 15 residues. Germline values: CDR1 SGHRS, CDR2 YFSETQ. V lost 6 bases and J lost 4, with 16 bases in between. CDR3 in amino acids: CASNSRGDGTGELFF. The DNA for the CDR3 is TGCGCCAGCAACTCCAGGGGCGACGGCACCGGGGAGCTGTTTTTT. The full variable domain, its missing parts supplied by reference TRBV5-1 and TRBJ2-2, is KAGVTQTPRYLIKTRGQQVTLSCSPISGHRSVSWYQQTPGQGLQFLFEYFSETQRNKGNFPGRFSGRQFSNSRSEMNVSTLELGDSALYLCASNSRGDGTGELFFGEGSRLTVL.

V is TRBV27 and J is TRBJ2-7; 7 bases match TRBD1. Germline V CDR1 and CDR2: MNHEY, SMNVEV (reference sequence). The CDR3 sequence is 14 residues long. V lost 4 bases and J lost 6; bases outside the gene matches: 9. DNA for the CDR3: TGTGCCAGCAGTTCGCCCCGGGACAGTGCCGAGCAGTACTTC. This gives the protein CASSSPRDSAEQYF.

The table lists this clone with a count of one. V is TRBV10-3 and J is TRBJ2-2, with 10 bases lining up with TRBD2. Unmatched junction bases numbered 2, after V lost 4 bases and J lost 0 bases. Per germline, CDR1 ENHRY and CDR2 SYGVKD. CDR3 size: 16 residues. In DNA, the CDR3 is TGTGCCATCAGTGCCCTAGCGGGGGCGAACACCGGGGAGCTGTTTTTT. Its protein product is CAISALAGANTGELFF.

Comments on this clone: Mismatch with germline at one junction end may stem from a read error. The chain couples TRBV7-7 to TRBJ2-2, with D possibly being TRBD2 (6 bases). Germline V gene lookup returns CDR1 SSHAT and CDR2 FNYEAQ (reference sequence). The CDR3 is 16 residues long. The CDR3, as DNA: TGTGCTAGCAGCTTAGCGCGGGGCGGGATCACCGGGGAGCTGTTTTTT. It is translated as CASSLARGGITGELFF.

The chain recombines TRBV6-5 with TRBJ1-2, with D possibly being TRBD1 (6 bases). The germline V and J ends were trimmed by 7 bases and 0 bases, with 15 bases remaining between them. CDR3 length: 15 amino acids. The germline V gene has CDR1 MNHEY and CDR2 SVGAGI. Here the CDR3 reads CASKTGGIANYGYTF. The CDR3 DNA reads as TGTGCCAGCAAGACGGGGGGCATAGCTAACTATGGCTACACCTTC.

V is TRBV6-5 and J is TRBJ2-1, with D perhaps TRBD1 (7 bases). Germline values: CDR1 MNHEY, CDR2 SVGAGI. V gave up 0 bases and J gave up 8 bases, with 14 bases separating them. The CDR3 has 15 amino acids. CDR3 in amino acids: CASSYSHRGGDEQFF. DNA for the CDR3: TGTGCCAGCAGTTACTCCCACAGGGGAGGAGATGAGCAGTTCTTC.

This chain uses TRBV6-5 with TRBJ2-2; 10 bases align to TRBD1. With V trimmed by 5 bases and J by 4 bases, 4 bases remained unmatched. Germline-derived CDR1 and CDR2 are MNHEY and SVGAGI. This CDR3 spans 15 amino acids. DNA for the CDR3: TGTGCCAGCAGTCCGACAGGGGGCATCACCGGGGAGCTGTTTTTT. Protein product: CASSPTGGITGELFF.

This chain joins TRBV5-1 and TRBJ2-2, with TRBD1 matching 9 bases. The V gene end was trimmed by 5 bases and the J gene end by 6 bases; junction bases not matched to a gene: 8. This CDR3 comprises 15 residues. Germline V gene lookup returns CDR1 SGHRS and CDR2 YFSETQ. The CDR3 protein is CASRPGTGLAGELFF. In DNA, the CDR3 is TGCGCCAGCAGACCCGGGACAGGGTTGGCCGGGGAGCTGTTTTTT.

The V call is TRBV28, the J call TRBJ2-1; 11 positions match TRBD2. V shed 3 bases, J shed 3 bases, and the junction held 4 bases outside the gene matches. The CDR3 totals 16 residues. Germline values: CDR1 MDHEN, CDR2 SYDVKM. The CDR3 reads CASSFSGRGVYNEQFF. CDR3 in DNA: TGTGCCAGCAGTTTTAGCGGGAGGGGTGTCTACAATGAGCAGTTCTTC.

J is TRBJ1-2 and V is TRBV5-4; 7 bases agree with TRBD1. Germline CDR1 is SGHNT and CDR2 is YYREEE (reference sequence). The CDR3 has 13 residues. J gave up 8 bases and V 2 bases, and 6 bases lay outside the gene matches. CDR3 in amino acids: CASSLTGVGGYTF. The CDR3 region has the DNA TGTGCCAGCAGCTTAACAGGGGTAGGGGGCTACACCTTC.

This chain uses TRBV18 with TRBJ1-4, with 7 bases that match TRBD1. The CDR3 is 15 amino acids. Per the germline V gene, CDR1 is KGHSH and CDR2 is LQKENI. V gave up 3 bases and J gave up 6 bases; unmatched junction bases: 7. CDR3 coding DNA: TGTGCCAGCTCACCGCCGGGACAGTATGATGAAAAACTGTTTTTT. It specifies CASSPPGQYDEKLFF.

The rearrangement uses TRBV27 and TRBJ2-7; weak D call: TRBD1 (7 bases). The CDR3 spans 15 residues. Trimming removed 1 base from V and 4 bases from J, with 14 bases in between. Germline V gives CDR1 MNHEY, CDR2 SMNVEV (reference sequence). CDR3 nucleotide sequence: TGTGCCAGCAGTTTATTTCCAGGGGGGCAGTACGAGCAGTACTTC. Translating gives CASSLFPGGQYEQYF.

The chain has TRBV18 and TRBJ1-3; D not resolved. The ends were cut back, 3 bases at V and 4 bases at J, with 7 bases in the middle. Germline V gene sequence: CDR1 KGHSH, CDR2 LQKENI. This CDR3 has 13 residues. CDR3 protein: CASSPGRGNTIYF. CDR3 DNA: TGTGCCAGCTCACCGGGCAGGGGAAACACCATATATTTT.

The gene calls are TRBV19 and TRBJ2-4; D perhaps matches TRBD1 (6 bases). This CDR3 is 13 amino acids long. Trimming cost V 8 bases and J 8 bases, with 16 bases left between them. CDR1 LNHDA and CDR2 SQIVND come from the germline V gene (reference sequence). CDR3 DNA sequence: TGTGCCAGTTCGACAGGCGATAGTTACATTCAGTACTTC. It translates to CASSTGDSYIQYF.